Listed below are T cell receptor beta chains from one sample, sequenced in a study of CD8+CD57+ T cells in acquired aplastic anemia. TCRdb analysed the reads with MiXCR anew, one entry per CDR3 protein. The sample includes approximately 180,000 distinct CDR3 sequences, roughly 65% of them seen just once. The source material was sorted CD4+, CD8+, or CD8+CD57+ T cells (not recorded which) from PBMCs. Receptors were obtained from a human donor with aplastic anemia. Each CDR3 is given with its conserved first and last residue. The D gene is left open where the match is weak. Rows may omit the clone size; those that give it use once, few, many or a size class.

. TRBJ1-4 TRBV15 . TGTGCCACCAGCAGAGATAATGAAAAACTGTTTTTT CATSRDNEKLFF
. TRBJ1-2 TRBV11-1 TRBD1 TGTGCCAGCAGCTCCATGACAGGGCTTGGTGGCTACACCTTC CASSSMTGLGGYTF
. TRBJ2-7 TRBV5-8 . TGTGCCAGCAGCTTCGGGGTGATGCAGTACTTC CASSFGVMQYF
. TRBJ2-5 TRBV7-9 . TGTGCCAGCAGCTTAGACAGGTTGGAGACCCAGTACTTC CASSLDRLETQYF
. TRBJ2-7 TRBV20-1 . TGCAGTGCTAGAGGACTTCAGGGTACTGGGGCCCCCTACGAGCAGTACTTC CSARGLQGTGAPYEQYF
many TRBJ1-1 TRBV6-5 TRBD1 TGTGCCAGCAGTTACTCGATGAGCAGGGGGGGTGTTGAAGCTTTCTTT CASSYSMSRGGVEAFF
few TRBJ1-1 TRBV29-1 TRBD1 TGCAGCGTTGAACGGACAGGGTCGATCACTGAAGCTTTCTTT CSVERTGSITEAFF
. TRBJ1-2 TRBV6-5 . TGTGCCAGCAGCGGTGGGTCAGGAGGCTACACCTTC CASSGGSGGYTF
. TRBJ1-4 TRBV20-1 . TGCAGTGCCCTTCCCCGGGGACTAGCTAATGAAAAACTGTTTTTT CSALPRGLANEKLFF
. TRBJ2-5 TRBV6-5 . TGTGCCAGCAGTTACTCCCCTCCGGAGACCCAGTACTTC CASSYSPPETQYF
. TRBJ2-1 TRBV20-1 TRBD2 TGCAGTGTGAGCGGGAGATACAATGAGCAGTTCTTC CSVSGRYNEQFF
many TRBJ2-7 TRBV19 . TGTGCCAGTAGCCAGGGGCGGGAGTCCTACGAGCAGTACTTC CASSQGRESYEQYF
. TRBJ2-7 TRBV5-5 . TGTGCCAGCAGCTCCACCCCCTTGCTCAGGGTCGACGAGCAGTACTTC CASSSTPLLRVDEQYF
many TRBJ1-1 TRBV19 . TGTGCCAGTAGTATGTATGGATGGAAAGCTTTCTTT CASSMYGWKAFF
. TRBJ2-1 TRBV19 . TGTGCCAGTAGTAGTTCGCTCTACAATGAGCAGTTCTTC CASSSSLYNEQFF
many TRBJ1-2 TRBV7-3 . TGTGCCGGGAAGGGCCTGGCTAACTATGGCTACACCTTC CAGKGLANYGYTF
many TRBJ1-4 TRBV7-9 TRBD1 TGTGCCAGCAGCGGGGGACAGGGGGCTAATGAAAAACTGTTTTTT CASSGGQGANEKLFF
few TRBJ2-7 TRBV15 TRBD2 TGTGCCACCAGCAGAGGGACTAGCGCCGAGCAGTACTTC CATSRGTSAEQYF
. TRBJ1-5 TRBV24-1 TRBD1 TGTGCCACCAGTGTCCTACAGGGACAGGTCTGCTCGGGCAATCAGCCCCAGCATTTT CATSVLQGQVCSGNQPQHF
. TRBJ1-1 TRBV10-3 . TGTGCCATCAGTGGGGGGGTTACTCCCTGGGGCACTGAAGCTTTCTTT CAISGGVTPWGTEAFF
. TRBJ1-3 TRBV7-9 . TGTGCCAGCAGCTTTCTTCGAGGGGCTGGAAACACCATATATTTT CASSFLRGAGNTIYF
few TRBJ1-1 TRBV7-9 . TGTGCCAGCAGCTTAGGGCAATACGGTGAAGCTTTCTTT CASSLGQYGEAFF
. TRBJ2-3 TRBV10-1 TRBD2 TGCGCCAGCGGCCAGGGACTAGCGGGAGTTCGTGATACGCAGTATTTT CASGQGLAGVRDTQYF
. TRBJ2-7 TRBV25-1 . TGTGCCAGCAGTGAATGGACGATACCTTCCTACGAGCAGTACTTC CASSEWTIPSYEQYF
many TRBJ2-7 TRBV27 . TGTGCCAGCAGTCCGGGACTGGGAACCTACGAGCAGTACTTC CASSPGLGTYEQYF
. TRBJ1-1 TRBV19 . TGTGCCAGTAGTATGGGCCCGAACACTGAAGCTTTCTTT CASSMGPNTEAFF
. TRBJ1-1 TRBV6-5 . TGTGCCAGCAGTTACGTGAACACTGAAGCTTTCTTT CASSYVNTEAFF
. TRBJ2-1 TRBV2 . TGTGCCAGCAAGAGGAACAGTTGGGAAATTGAGCAGTTCTTC CASKRNSWEIEQFF
. TRBJ2-1 TRBV7-9 TRBD1 TGTGCCAGCAGCTTAGCGGGGACAGGGATTAATGAGCAGTTCTTC CASSLAGTGINEQFF
. TRBJ2-7 TRBV5-1 . TGCGCCAGCAGCTCCTCCGGGTCAGGCCCCTGGGAGCAGTACTTC CASSSSGSGPWEQYF
many TRBJ2-1 TRBV3-1 TRBD2 TGTGCCAGCAGCCTTCTAGCGGGAGCTAACCCCTACAATGAGCAGTTCTTC CASSLLAGANPYNEQFF